This T cell receptor (beta chain) originates from a study of blood T cell repertoires in COVID-19. For the study at large: The samples span acute and convalescent COVID-19 from the United States, Italy and Spain. From T cells, B-cell-depleted T cells, or PBMCs came the material, which was cDNA or gDNA.

The CDR3 loop spans 14 amino acids. The V gene's germline CDR1 is SEHNR and CDR2 FQNEAQ (reference sequence). The ends were cut back, 6 bases at V and 5 bases at J, with 16 bases in the middle. Under the authors' procedure: Using reference gene primer amplification, nucleated cell counts were estimated. Method: immunoSEQ multiplex PCR; TCRdb's copy keeps in-frame clones and lacks some. The DNA gave D and trimming, while V, J and clone size come from that table. The sample consists of 200,000 to 250,000 clones, 75% to 85% of them appearing once. This TCR derives from a woman aged 40-49 years who had recovered from COVID-19. The specimen sequenced was peripheral blood. The chain links TRBV7-9 to TRBJ2-5; the D gene is possibly TRBD2 (7 bases). The CDR3 sequence is CASRILEGGETQYF. CDR3 DNA: TGTGCCAGCAGGATTCTAGAGGGGGGGGAGACCCAGTACTTC. The full variable domain, in which reference TRBV7-9 and TRBJ2-5 provide the parts outside the CDR3, is DTGVSQNPRHKITKRGQNVTFRCDPISEHNRLYWYRQTLGQGPEFLTYFQNEAQLEKSRLLSDRFSAERPKGSFSTLEIQRTEQGDSAMYLCASRILEGGETQYFGPGTRLLVL.